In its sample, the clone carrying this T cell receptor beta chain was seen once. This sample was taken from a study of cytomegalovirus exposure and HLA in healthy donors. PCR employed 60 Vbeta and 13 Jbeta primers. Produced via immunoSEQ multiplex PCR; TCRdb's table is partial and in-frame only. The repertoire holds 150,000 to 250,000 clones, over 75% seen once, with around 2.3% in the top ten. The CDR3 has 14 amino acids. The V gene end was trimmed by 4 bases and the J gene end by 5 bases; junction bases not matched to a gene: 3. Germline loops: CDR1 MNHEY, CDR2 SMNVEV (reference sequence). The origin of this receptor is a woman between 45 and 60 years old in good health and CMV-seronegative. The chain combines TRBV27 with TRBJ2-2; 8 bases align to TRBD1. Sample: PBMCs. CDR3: CASSWTGYTGELFF. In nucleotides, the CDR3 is TGTGCCAGCAGTTGGACAGGGTATACCGGGGAGCTGTTTTTT.